This entry concerns a single T cell receptor (beta chain). This clone was recorded a few times. Its specific antigen is unknown. No clone much larger than this one lies a single base away; base qualities are absent. To sequence the TCRbeta CDR3 region, genomic DNA was isolated from the sorted cells. The immunoSEQ Assay was used to sequence the TCRbeta CDR3 regions. The clones in this table, taken by TCRdb from immuneACCESS, are in-frame only. Not every clone is retained; where verified, under half of the shortfall comes from an unresolved V gene, and the cause of the rest is unknown. Here the sample has about 50,000 clones; roughly 80% occur a single time. The leading ten clones occupy roughly 3.9% of the sample. The data stem from a study of OX40 agonist ivuxolimab in advanced cancers. Looking at the study overall: The costimulatory receptor OX40 (CD134) was targeted by ivuxolimab, a fully human IgG2 agonistic monoclonal antibody. Intravenous ivuxolimab was administered to patients every 2 weeks at six dose levels: 0.01, 0.1, 0.3, 1.5, 3 and 10 mg/kg. Partial responses were achieved by three dose-escalation patients, of whom one had hepatocellular carcinoma and two had cutaneous melanoma. In the dose-escalation cohort, over 65% of patients were male, and the mean age was roughly 60 years, with a range of roughly 20 to 80. Prior anti-PD-1, anti-PD-L1 or anti-CTLA-4 therapy was permitted, and approximately 41% of dose-escalation patients had received checkpoint inhibitors. The purpose of peripheral TCRbeta sequencing was to test whether ivuxolimab changed TCR sequence diversity and led to clonal T-cell expansion. The monotherapy dose-escalation portion (N = 52 patients) of the phase I ivuxolimab trial is reported in the paper. Of the roughly 51 patients in dose escalation, some 20 had hepatocellular carcinoma, some 15 had melanoma, 9 had renal cell carcinoma and 9 had head and neck cancer. Overall results and qualifications from the work: After ivuxolimab, CD8+ T cells had more expanded clones than CD4+ T cells on average. In the 0.1-3.0 mg/kg groups, partial responders had among the lowest normalized peripheral clonal expansion, particularly in CD8+ T cells. The antigen specificity of the clonally expanded peripheral T cells was not determined. At doses from 0.1 to 3.0 mg/kg, clonal expansion was seen in both CD4+ and CD8+ blood T cells between baseline and week 6. Low levels of normalized T-cell clonal expansion were also shown by some nonresponding patients.

Based on the germline V gene, the CDR1 and CDR2 sequences are SGHTA and FQGNSA. Including the terminal cysteine and phenylalanine, the CDR3 comprises 18 residues. Of all the DNA, just the CDR3 is kept, 54 bases in frame from base 1. V is pruned by 3 bases and J by 0 bases, leaving 11 bases of the junction without a gene match. The trial excluded patients who had a history of autoimmune disease or who were on systemic immunosuppression. Peripheral blood for TCR sequencing was collected from all dose cohorts at baseline, on cycle 4 day 1, and on cycle 7 day 1. The samples were taken from a phase I, first-in-human, multicenter, open-label dose-escalation trial of ivuxolimab. Adults with locally advanced or metastatic melanoma, renal cell, hepatocellular, or head and neck squamous cell carcinoma were enrolled in the trial. Before TCR sequencing, CD4+ T cells and CD8+ T cells were sorted from peripheral blood as separate populations.

The sequence came from an adult with an advanced solid tumor such as melanoma, head and neck, liver or kidney cancer. The chain employs TRBV7-2 and TRBJ2-7; 10 central nucleotides agree with TRBD1. The material sequenced was CD4+ or CD8+ T cells sorted from blood, taken in a trial of the OX40 agonist ivuxolimab. The sequenced DNA: TGTGCCAGCAGCTTCACAATCACGACAGGGGGCGCCTCCTACGAGCAGTACTTC. It translates to CASSFTITTGGASYEQYF.